This TCR beta chain derives from a study of PD-L1 blockade in urothelial cancer. Across the whole study: Patients' histories included 0 to 3 prior chemotherapy regimens. Blood underwent analysis 3 weeks (second dose) and 6 weeks after treatment began. Blood samples had a median of about 150,000 T cells.

General study results and limits: Greater 3-week expansion of tumor-associated blood clones was recorded for durable-benefit patients.

The CDR3 has 13 residues. V dropped 1 base and J dropped 6 bases, with 7 bases sitting between them. Germline V gives CDR1 SGHRS, CDR2 YFSETQ. TCRdb's table, derived via immunoSEQ multiplex PCR, lists solely in-frame clones and lacks some. The profile covers approximately 48,000 clones, with about 86% appearing a single time and under 20% taken by the ten largest. Concerning this clone: No antigen is known for it.

This sequence joins TRBV5-1 and TRBJ2-2; D may be TRBD1 (5 bases). The origin of this receptor is a man aged 60 to 69 with urothelial cancer. Sequences were derived from PBMCs, sampled around atezolizumab (anti-PD-L1) treatment. DNA for the CDR3: TGCGCCAGCAGCTTGCAGGGCTCCGGGGAGCTGTTTTTT. Amino acids: CASSLQGSGELFF.